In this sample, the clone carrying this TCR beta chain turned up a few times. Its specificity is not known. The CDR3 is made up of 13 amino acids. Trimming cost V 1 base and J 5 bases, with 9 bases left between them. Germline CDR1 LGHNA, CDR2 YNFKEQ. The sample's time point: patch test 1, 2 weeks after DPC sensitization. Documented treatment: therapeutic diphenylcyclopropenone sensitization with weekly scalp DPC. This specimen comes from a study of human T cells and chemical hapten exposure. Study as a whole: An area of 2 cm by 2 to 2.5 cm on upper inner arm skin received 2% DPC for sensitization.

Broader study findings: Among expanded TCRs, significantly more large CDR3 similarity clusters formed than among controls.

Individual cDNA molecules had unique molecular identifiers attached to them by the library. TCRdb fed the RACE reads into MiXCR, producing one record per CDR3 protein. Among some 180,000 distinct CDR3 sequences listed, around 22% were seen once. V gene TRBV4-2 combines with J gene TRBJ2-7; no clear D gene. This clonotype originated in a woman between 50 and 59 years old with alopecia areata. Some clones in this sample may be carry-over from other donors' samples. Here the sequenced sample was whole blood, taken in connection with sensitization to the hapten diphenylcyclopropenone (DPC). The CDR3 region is CASSQVASHEQYF. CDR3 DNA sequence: TGTGCCAGCAGCCAAGTGGCCTCTCACGAGCAGTACTTC.